Sequencing of this TCR beta chain was carried out in a study of OX40 agonist ivuxolimab in advanced cancers. As concerns this clone: Its antigen is undetermined.

Study-wide results and limits: The CD4+ and CD8+ T cells in the blood had expanded clonally by week 6 at 0.1 to 3.0 mg/kg.

Only in-frame clones appear in the TCRdb table, and some are missing; sequencing was by immunoSEQ multiplex PCR. The top ten clones hold roughly a fifth of a sample with more than 35,000 clones, over 65% of them seen once. Germline V gives CDR1 SGDLS, CDR2 YYNGEE. The CDR3 extends over 14 amino acids. The germline V and J ends were trimmed by 0 bases and 0 bases, with 6 bases remaining between them. Sample: CD4+ or CD8+ T cells sorted from blood, taken in a trial of the OX40 agonist ivuxolimab. The receptor was isolated from an adult with an advanced solid tumor such as melanoma, head and neck, liver or kidney cancer. The V call is TRBV9, the J call TRBJ1-1; D call uncertain. The CDR3 spells CASSVASMNTEAFF. The CDR3, as DNA: TGTGCCAGCAGCGTAGCGTCGATGAACACTGAAGCTTTCTTT.